These 16 T cell receptor beta chains originate from one sample sequenced in a study of regulatory T cells in long-lasting Graves disease. Time point in this sample: newly diagnosed GD, antithyroid drugs for less than 3 months. Researchers made the TCR library from RNA that was extracted from PBMCs. CDR3-region Arm-PCR and iRepertoire HTBI primers produced the TCR beta libraries. TCRdb called the multiplex PCR reads again in MiXCR, with one record for every CDR3 protein. The data contain 450,000 to 600,000 distinct CDR3 sequences, 16% of them singletons. The sample also formed part of further work on T cells in Graves' hyperthyroidism and ophthalmopathy.

Sequenced material: peripheral blood mononuclear cells (PBMCs), taken at new diagnosis, from a patient treated with antithyroid drugs. These receptors came from a man aged 35 to 55 with Graves disease.

This clonotype was observed at least ten times. This chain links TRBV11-3 with TRBJ1-1; D is unclear. The CDR3 totals 13 residues. Germline lookup yields CDR1 SGHNT and CDR2 YENEEA. Trimming removed 4 bases at V and 3 bases at J, with 9 bases between. The CDR3 DNA sequence: TGTGCCAGCAGCTCGTCGGCGGACACTGAAGCTTTCTTT. It encodes CASSSSADTEAFF.

This clonotype was recorded a few times. This chain connects TRBV5-6 to TRBJ2-2; possible D gene TRBD2, 6 bases. Trimming took off 4 bases at V and 2 bases at J, with 21 bases between the two ends. The CDR3 consists of 18 residues. Germline-derived CDR1 and CDR2 are SGHDT and YYEEEE. CDR3 DNA: TGTGCCAGCAGCGTCATAGCGGCCTTATGGGATAACACCGGGGAGCTGTTTTTT. Translation: CASSVIAALWDNTGELFF. The entire variable domain, with the rest obtained from reference TRBV5-6 and TRBJ2-2, is as follows: DAGVTQSPTHLIKTRGQQVTLRCSPKSGHDTVSWYQQALGQGPQFIFQYYEEEERQRGNFPDRFSGHQFPNYSSELNVNALLLGDSALYLCASSVIAALWDNTGELFFGEGSRLTVL.

V gene TRBV9 combines with J gene TRBJ2-1; the D is unclear. V shed 0 bases and J shed 13 bases, with 11 bases lying between them. Germline lookup yields CDR1 SGDLS and CDR2 YYNGEE. This CDR3 is built from 12 residues. The CDR3 protein is CASSVEQTRQFF. CDR3 nucleotides: TGTGCCAGCAGCGTAGAACAGACAAGACAGTTCTTC.

The sample holds many counts of this clonotype. This chain uses TRBV14 with TRBJ2-3, with D perhaps TRBD2 (6 bases). CDR3 size: 17 residues. Trimming left V 0 bases short and J 4 bases short, with 17 bases between. CDR1 SGHDN and CDR2 FVKESK come from the germline V gene. CDR3 loop: CASSQDIRASESDTQYF. In DNA form, the CDR3 reads TGTGCCAGCAGCCAAGATATAAGGGCTAGCGAATCAGATACGCAGTATTTT.

This clonotype was counted a few times. This chain links TRBV20-1 with TRBJ2-1; D not resolved. V dropped 3 bases and J dropped 8 bases, with 11 bases sitting between them. The CDR3 runs to 12 residues. Germline V CDR1 and CDR2: DFQATT, SNEGSKA (reference sequence). CDR3 nucleotides: TGCAGTGCTAGCGCCTCAATCTATGAGCAGTTCTTC. Translating it yields CSASASIYEQFF.

V and J are TRBV20-1 and TRBJ1-3; the match to TRBD1 covers 9 bases. The ends lost 4 bases at V and 10 bases at J; junction bases unmatched: 8. Per germline, CDR1 DFQATT and CDR2 SNEGSKA (reference sequence). The CDR3 is 13 amino acids. CDR3 protein: CSATTGGRRTIYF. The DNA of the CDR3 is TGCAGTGCTACGACAGGGGGGAGAAGGACCATATATTTT.

This chain joins TRBV6-5 and TRBJ2-2, with 12 nucleotides matching TRBD2. The germline gives CDR1 MNHEY, CDR2 SVGAGI. The V gene end was trimmed by 2 bases and the J gene end by 4 bases; junction bases not matched to a gene: 5. CDR3 size: 17 residues. The CDR3 reads CASSYLAGGPGTGELFF. CDR3 DNA: TGTGCCAGCAGTTACCTAGCGGGAGGGCCGGGCACCGGGGAGCTGTTTTTT.

The gene calls are TRBV4-1 and TRBJ2-5, with 10 bases matching TRBD2. CDR1 and CDR2 (germline): MGHRA, YSYEKL. V shed 0 bases and J 6 bases; nucleotides not matched to a gene: 4. The CDR3 has 15 amino acids. The CDR3: CASSQEPSGRKTQYF. For the CDR3, the DNA is TGCGCCAGCAGCCAAGAGCCTAGCGGGAGAAAGACCCAGTACTTC.

This clonotype came up many times. V is TRBV12-3 or TRBV12-4 and J is TRBJ2-2; D not certain. The CDR3 length is 14 residues. V dropped 2 bases and J dropped 7 bases, with 11 bases sitting between them. The CDR3 DNA reads TGTGCCAGCAGTTTATACGGCCTAGGCGGGGAGCTGTTTTTT. It encodes CASSLYGLGGELFF.

Comments on this clonotype: This clone may be a read error of a much larger clone one base away. The chain employs TRBV28 and TRBJ2-5; TRBD2 matches at 7 bases. V lost 5 bases, J lost 11 bases, and 20 bases stayed unmatched. Germline V gives CDR1 MDHEN, CDR2 SYDVKM. The length of the CDR3 is 16 residues. As DNA, the CDR3 is TGTGCCAGCAGTGCGACTAGCCGGGGGTTGTCGGGTGAGCAGTACTTC. Its translation is CASSATSRGLSGEQYF.

This clonotype has only a few counts. V usage is TRBV7-9 and J usage is TRBJ1-3; D is uncertain. Germline-derived CDR1 and CDR2 are SEHNR and FQNEAQ (reference sequence). This CDR3 is 16 amino acids long. Trimming shortened V by 0 bases and J by 2 bases, and 11 bases separated the two germline ends. CDR3 nucleotide sequence: TGTGCCAGCAGCTTAGCGCTATTGGGGACTGGAAACACCATATATTTT. This sequence encodes CASSLALLGTGNTIYF.

V is TRBV6-1 and J is TRBJ1-1; D unresolved. CDR1 MNHNS and CDR2 SASEGT come from the germline V gene. The CDR3 spans 14 residues. Trimming removed 5 bases at V and 1 base at J, with 11 bases between. CDR3 sequence reads: CASSNARTNTEAFF. CDR3 bases: TGTGCCAGCAGTAACGCCCGAACGAACACTGAAGCTTTCTTT.

The chain is built from TRBV11-1 and TRBJ2-1; 7 bases are a match to TRBD2. CDR3 length: 18 amino acids. The V segment lost 2 bases and the J segment 3 bases; nucleotides outside the gene matches: 13. CDR1 SGHAT and CDR2 FQDESV come from the germline V gene (reference sequence). CDR3 bases: TGTGCCAGCAGCTTACTTGGCGGGAGAAGGCTCTACTACAATGAGCAGTTCTTC. Protein: CASSLLGGRRLYYNEQFF. The entire variable domain, with the rest obtained from reference TRBV11-1 and TRBJ2-1, is as follows: EAEVAQSPRYKITEKSQAVAFWCDPISGHATLYWYRQILGQGPELLVQFQDESVVDDSQLPKDRFSAERLKGVDSTLKIQPAELGDSAMYLCASSLLGGRRLYYNEQFFGPGTRLTVL.

There are many counts of this clonotype. This rearrangement joins TRBV12-3 or TRBV12-4 to TRBJ2-7; 7 bases are shared with TRBD2. V lost 6 bases and J lost 4; bases outside the gene matches: 21. The CDR3 is made up of 18 amino acids. CDR3 sequence (DNA): TGTGCCAGCAGCAAAACTCGCACTGGGTCTAGCGGAGGATACGAGCAGTACTTC. This encodes CASSKTRTGSSGGYEQYF.

The genes are TRBV6-2 or TRBV6-3 and TRBJ2-1; possibly TRBD1 for D (5 bases). Trimming removed 4 bases from V and 9 bases from J, with 16 bases in between. The germline V gene has CDR1 MNHEY and CDR2 SVGEGT. The CDR3 sequence is 14 residues long. CDR3 bases: TGTGCCAGCAGTTCCCAAGGGGCAGGCGGTGAGCAGTTCTTC. This codes for CASSSQGAGGEQFF.

This clonotype was counted at least ten times. The rearrangement uses TRBV12-5 and TRBJ2-1; TRBD1 aligns across 11 bases. J lost 6 bases, V lost 4 bases, and 5 bases had no gene match. Germline CDR1 reads LGHNT; CDR2 reads FRNRAP. The CDR3 contains 15 residues. The CDR3 nucleotides are TGTGCTAGTGGTTCAGGACAGGGGGCTGGCAATGAGCAGTTCTTC. The encoded protein is CASGSGQGAGNEQFF. Full variable domain (rest looked up from reference TRBV12-5 and TRBJ2-1): DARVTQTPRHKVTEMGQEVTMRCQPILGHNTVFWYRQTMMQGLELLAYFRNRAPLDDSGMPKDRFSAEMPDATLATLKIQPSEPRDSAVYFCASGSGQGAGNEQFFGPGTRLTVL.